The sequence of this TCR beta chain was determined in a study of OX40 agonist ivuxolimab in advanced cancers. Study-wide context: An anti-OX40 (CD134) antibody with agonistic activity, ivuxolimab, was administered to patients.

Germline CDR1 reads KGHSH; CDR2 reads LQKENI. V was pared by 6 bases and J by 3 bases, with 17 bases between. There are 15 residues in the CDR3. Data came from immunoSEQ multiplex PCR; TCRdb stores just in-frame clones and leaves some out. The sample has about 25,000 clones, roughly 79% seen once. Study findings and constraints: Antigen specificity of clonally expanded peripheral T cells was not established. CD4+ T cells averaged fewer expanded clones than CD8+ T cells.

A note on this clone: No antigen is known for it.

The TCR was taken from an adult with an advanced solid tumor such as melanoma, head and neck, liver or kidney cancer. Sequencing was performed on CD4+ or CD8+ T cells sorted from blood, taken in a trial of the OX40 agonist ivuxolimab. V is TRBV18 and J is TRBJ1-2, with a weak D call TRBD1 (5 bases). The CDR3 sequence is CASSEGGASDYGYTF. The CDR3 DNA reads as TGTGCCAGCTCCGAGGGAGGGGCAAGCGACTATGGCTACACCTTC.